This T cell receptor beta chain was identified in a study of cytomegalovirus exposure and HLA in healthy donors. As for the study in general: Tens of millions of unique TCRs from HLA-typed donors made up an early data release.

V lost 3 bases and J lost 4, with 12 bases in between. From germline, CDR1 is KGHSH and CDR2 LQKENI. The CDR3 sequence is 14 residues long. In the PCR, 60 Vbeta and 13 Jbeta primers were used. The method was immunoSEQ multiplex PCR; TCRdb's version includes in-frame clones alone and lacks a portion of them. The table has 90,000 to 130,000 clones, approximately 58% seen once. With respect to this clone: The antigen is unknown.

Whole-study findings and limits: Only CMV serostatus was available as immune exposure information. 87-base-pair reads could not separate some V segments, including TRBV6-2 and TRBV6-3.

This chain links TRBV18 with TRBJ1-2; D is perhaps TRBD1 (5 bases). The receptor was isolated from a woman aged 25 to 39 in good health and CMV-seronegative. The sample consisted of PBMCs. The CDR3 DNA follows: TGTGCCAGCTCACCCGGACAAGACCTCTATGGCTACACCTTC. This translates into CASSPGQDLYGYTF.